This TCR beta chain was captured in a study of tumor-infiltrating lymphocytes in primary liver carcinoma (TCRdb year 2017). About the study as a whole: Hepatocellular carcinoma (four) or combined HCC and intrahepatic cholangiocarcinoma (one) was present in the five patients, who were three men and two women aged 30 to 69 years. Tumors of the five patients were stage T1-T3 N0M0 with maximum diameters of roughly 4.2 to 11 cm. Each sample produced roughly 3.65 to 7.13 million productive TCRbeta reads, and read depth showed no significant difference between tissue types. Across five regions of each liver tumor, along with adjacent normal tissue and blood, the study brought together TCRbeta repertoire sequencing, expression microarrays and whole-exome sequencing. A total of some 35 specimens from 5 patients underwent TCRbeta repertoire sequencing, comprising around 25 tumor regions, 5 adjacent noncancerous liver tissues and 5 peripheral blood samples. The 25 or so tumor region samples were profiled with Agilent mRNA microarrays so that TCRbeta repertoire diversity could be related to the local molecular phenotype. Reproducibility between technical replicate repertoires was high, with correlation coefficients above 0.95 and mean shared-clone rates about 0.89.

With respect to this clonotype: No cognate antigen has been identified for it. No base quality values were provided; no much bigger clone lies one nucleotide off.

What the study reported, not specific to this receptor: Since the samples were bulk and unsorted, there was no way to compare CD4+ and CD8+ T cell repertoires. Only 4 to 6 patients were included in the study, and the authors note that the findings should be validated in a larger study. A significantly larger repertoire fraction was made up by the top 250 clones in tumors than in blood (p = 0.039). Pairs of tumor regions showed greater repertoire overlap (mean around 36%) than tumor-adjacent pairs (17%) or tumor-blood pairs (approximately 15%), which is consistent with antigen-driven expansion. Because only the TCR beta chain was sequenced and unpaired alpha chains were not captured, true repertoire diversity is likely underestimated. Only roughly 7-24% of top clones appeared in all five regions of a tumor, which suggests that tumor-infiltrating T cells are spatially heterogeneous.

TCRbeta-specific cDNA was reverse-transcribed from around 0.45 ug total RNA using a constant-region primer and ProtoScript II reverse transcriptase. The TCRbeta libraries were prepared through three rounds of nested multiplex PCR following a slightly modified ARM-PCR procedure. Multiplex TRBV1-TRBV30 forward primers and a Cbeta reverse primer were used in the first two PCR rounds, each of which was run for approximately 9 cycles. Sample barcodes and Illumina adapters were added in a final 25-cycle PCR using Deep VentR polymerase. Amplicons of 200-500 bp were gel-purified with a QIAquick gel extraction kit before sequencing. TCRbeta amplicons were sequenced on an Illumina HiSeq 2500 with 250-bp paired-end reads. Concerning the study's data processing: Trimmomatic v0.33 was used to quality-trim the reads, and FLASH v1.2.11 was used to merge paired reads so that full CDR3 sequences could be recovered. V, D and J germline segments were assigned to the rearranged TCRbeta sequences using MiGEC v1.2.1b. Clonotype statistics, along with Shannon-Wiener diversity indices, were calculated using VDJtools v1.0.0. To reduce sampling bias, subsequent analyses other than the diversity analysis used only the 250 most abundant clonotypes in each sample. The public reads were reanalyzed by TCRdb: fastp trimming at Q25, MiXCR alignment, in-frame beta chains only. Duplicate CDR3 protein sequences are folded into a single record with the most common DNA and genes. The authors' filters were not applied to this entry. The sample has approximately 190,000 distinct CDR3 sequences on record, around four fifths of them singletons. About a sixth of the sample belongs to the ten largest clones.

Without any cell sorting, total RNA and DNA were extracted together from roughly 21-30 mg of bulk tissue using the AllPrep DNA/RNA mini kit. Between late 2015 and early 2016, roughly 5 patients in China with histopathologically diagnosed primary liver carcinoma had their tumors surgically resected. At the time of sampling, the patients had chronic HBV infection and had not received any treatment. Five spatially separated regions were sampled per tumor: superior, inferior, left-lateral and right-lateral poles, plus the tumor centre. According to histology, viable tumor cells made up more than 90% of every tumor sample. Fresh tumor and adjacent tissue pieces were bisected, with one half stored in RNAlater at -80 degrees C and the other half sent for histology. The germline V gene provides CDR1 MNHEY and CDR2 SVGEGT. Trimming removed 6 bases from V and 6 bases from J; the gene matches leave 8 bases unexplained. The CDR3 starts with the cysteine, ends with the phenylalanine, and has 14 residues. This entry keeps only the CDR3 DNA: 42 bases, framed from base 1.

The receptor was isolated from a man aged 40-49 years with primary liver carcinoma and hepatitis B virus infection. The sequence joins TRBV6-2 or TRBV6-3 to TRBJ2-1; a stretch of 7 junction bases matches TRBD2. Material: tumor tissue from primary liver carcinoma. The CDR3 reads as follows: CASSGTSVTNEQFF. The DNA sequence reads TGTGCCAGCAGCGGAACTAGCGTAACCAATGAGCAGTTCTTC.